This passage covers 29 T cell receptor beta chains from one sample sequenced in a study of blood T cell repertoires in COVID-19. The repertoire was sequenced with immunoSEQ multiplex PCR; TCRdb's copy has only in-frame clones and lacks some. Here the sample spans more than 400,000 clones, 70% to 90% being singletons. Sequencing was carried out using peripheral blood. Source of these receptors: a human donor in a cohort sampled during active COVID-19.

V is TRBV5-1 and J is TRBJ1-3; D perhaps matches TRBD1 (6 bases). This CDR3 spans 16 amino acids. From germline, CDR1 is SGHRS and CDR2 YFSETQ. Between the trimmed V and J ends, which lost 0 bases and 4 bases, there was a span of 14 bases. The CDR3 sequence: CASSLAGTSRGNTIYF. As DNA, the CDR3 is TGCGCCAGCAGCTTGGCCGGGACATCGAGAGGAAACACCATATATTTT.

The chain links TRBV18 to TRBJ1-1, with 10 positions matching TRBD1. The V segment lost 3 bases and the J segment 3 bases; nucleotides outside the gene matches: 1. Germline V gives CDR1 KGHSH, CDR2 LQKENI. The CDR3 is 14 amino acids. In DNA, the CDR3 is TGTGCCAGCTCACCCGGGACAGGGGACACTGAAGCTTTCTTT. Amino acid sequence: CASSPGTGDTEAFF.

This clone was found once. The chain couples TRBV5-8 to TRBJ2-1; 10 nucleotides line up with TRBD1. The CDR3 is made up of 14 amino acids. Germline V gene data show CDR1 as SGHTS and CDR2 as YDEGEE. Germline trimming cut 4 bases from V and 8 bases from J; bases unmatched to any gene: 6. CDR3 protein: CASSGGTGVDEQFF. As DNA, the CDR3 is TGTGCCAGCAGCGGAGGGACAGGGGTGGATGAGCAGTTCTTC.

To note about this clone: Mismatch with germline at one junction end may stem from a read error. This chain links TRBV28 with TRBJ2-1, with 9 bases aligning to TRBD1. Germline loops: CDR1 MDHEN, CDR2 SYDVKM. The CDR3 runs 15 residues. The CDR3 DNA reads as TGTGCCAGCAATTTACCGGGACAGGGCAGCAATGAGCAGTTCTTC. Protein sequence: CASNLPGQGSNEQFF.

The chain combines TRBV19 with TRBJ2-5; D remains unclear. The length of the CDR3 is 14 residues. CDR1 LNHDA and CDR2 SQIVND come from the germline V gene (reference sequence). V shed 0 bases and J shed 1 base, with 6 bases lying between them. In nucleotides, the CDR3 is TGTGCCAGTAGTATAGATGGCAGCCAAGAGACCCAGTACTTC. Translating gives CASSIDGSQETQYF.

About this clone: Other DNA sequences in the same sample also yield this CDR3. This chain joins TRBV19 and TRBJ1-1; possibly TRBD1 for D (6 bases). The CDR3 length is 13 residues. V lost 6 bases and J lost 2, with 10 bases in between. Germline V lookup: CDR1 LNHDA, CDR2 SQIVND (reference sequence). The CDR3 DNA is TGTGCCAGTAGCATACAGGGAAACACTGAAGCTTTCTTT. This translates into CASSIQGNTEAFF. Based on the CDR3 plus reference TRBV19 and TRBJ1-1, the full variable domain is DGGITQSPKYLFRKEGQNVTLSCEQNLNHDAMYWYRQDPGQGLRLIYYSQIVNDFQKGDIAEGYSVSREKKESFPLTVTSAQKNPTAFYLCASSIQGNTEAFFGQGTRLTVV.

The rearrangement links TRBV15 to TRBJ2-1; D might be TRBD1 (7 bases). Trimming cost V 0 bases and J 4 bases, with 10 bases left between them. The CDR3 sequence is 15 residues long. Germline V gene data show CDR1 as LNHNV and CDR2 as YYDKDF (reference sequence). This CDR3 is CATSRERDSYNEQFF. DNA for the CDR3: TGTGCCACCAGCAGAGAGCGGGACAGTTACAATGAGCAGTTCTTC.

The chain joins TRBV19 to TRBJ1-1, with a weak D call TRBD1 (5 bases). The CDR3 loop spans 17 amino acids. V lost 2 bases and J lost 0, with 16 bases in between. Germline CDR1 LNHDA, CDR2 SQIVND (reference sequence). CDR3 sequence reads: CASSIPWGERMNTEAFF. CDR3 coding DNA: TGTGCCAGTAGTATACCATGGGGGGAACGCATGAACACTGAAGCTTTCTTT.

The V call is TRBV10-3, the J call TRBJ1-6; the D is unclear. The V gene's germline CDR1 is ENHRY and CDR2 SYGVKD. This CDR3 has 12 residues. Trimming shortened V by 8 bases and J by 10 bases, and 12 bases separated the two germline ends. Here the CDR3 reads CAIVASSSPLHF. As DNA, the CDR3 is TGTGCCATCGTAGCATCATCCTCACCCCTCCACTTT.

The chain employs TRBV2 and TRBJ1-2; maybe TRBD1 (6 bases). CDR1 is SNHLY and CDR2 is FYNNEI in the germline V gene. Trimming removed 5 bases from V and 2 bases from J, with 12 bases in between. CDR3 length equals 14 residues. This CDR3 reads CASSWGGPNYGYTF. CDR3 nucleotides: TGTGCCAGCAGTTGGGGGGGCCCGAACTATGGCTACACCTTC.

This chain joins TRBV11-3 and TRBJ2-3, with TRBD1 identical over 7 bases. Germline CDR1 and CDR2: SGHNT and YENEEA. This CDR3 is built from 15 residues. V shed 4 bases, J shed 2 bases, and the junction held 6 bases outside the gene matches. CDR3 bases: TGTGCCAGCAGCTCAAGGACAGGAACCACAGATACGCAGTATTTT. It is translated as CASSSRTGTTDTQYF.

V usage is TRBV30 and J usage is TRBJ1-1; D might be TRBD1 (6 bases). Germline-derived CDR1 and CDR2 are GTSNPN and SVGIG (reference sequence). The CDR3 covers 15 residues. V was shortened by 0 bases and J by 3 bases, with 14 bases between the two germline ends. The CDR3 sequence: CAWSVRGGADTEAFF. Here the CDR3 DNA reads TGTGCCTGGAGTGTACGGGGGGGCGCCGACACTGAAGCTTTCTTT.

The chain combines TRBV10-3 with TRBJ2-7; 7 bases map to TRBD2. The CDR3 length is 15 residues. Germline V CDR1 and CDR2: ENHRY, SYGVKD. Unmatched junction bases numbered 11, after V lost 2 bases and J lost 7 bases. The CDR3 loop is CAISERRDSGGEQYF. CDR3 bases: TGTGCCATCAGTGAGAGACGGGACTCCGGGGGGGAGCAGTACTTC.

The gene calls are TRBV18 and TRBJ1-5; 10 nucleotides agree with TRBD1. With 5 bases clipped from V and 7 bases from J, the junction kept 14 bases outside the gene matches. Germline values: CDR1 KGHSH, CDR2 LQKENI. The CDR3 covers 17 residues. CDR3 loop: CASSKSYNGQGDQPQHF. In DNA, the CDR3 is TGTGCCAGCTCAAAGAGCTATAATGGACAGGGGGACCAGCCCCAGCATTTT.

The rearrangement joins TRBV7-3 to TRBJ2-1, with TRBD1 as a possible D gene (6 bases). The CDR3 is 14 amino acids. Trimming left V 4 bases short and J 6 bases short, with 13 bases between. Germline CDR1 and CDR2: SGHTA and FQGTGA. CDR3 in DNA: TGTGCCAGCAGCTCCCCCGACAGGTTCAATGAGCAGTTCTTC. Translated, it gives CASSSPDRFNEQFF.

The CDR3 loop is CASREGQPNTEAFF. The CDR3 bases are TGTGCCAGTAGGGAGGGACAGCCGAACACTGAAGCTTTCTTT. The V call is TRBV19, the J call TRBJ1-1; 7 nucleotides agree with TRBD1. The CDR3 has 14 amino acids. After removal of 6 bases from V and 1 base from J, the junction contained 5 bases not matched to a gene. Germline V gives CDR1 LNHDA, CDR2 SQIVND (reference sequence).

This clone was counted once. The chain links TRBV6-2 or TRBV6-3 to TRBJ1-2; weak D call: TRBD1 (5 bases). V lost 5 bases, J lost 4 bases, and 20 bases lay in between. CDR3 length: 16 amino acids. The germline V gene has CDR1 MNHEY and CDR2 SVGEGT. In nucleotides, the CDR3 is TGTGCCAGCAGTCCCCTCCGGGTAGGGGTTGGCTATGGCTACACCTTC. As protein: CASSPLRVGVGYGYTF.

The J gene is TRBJ2-7, the V gene TRBV30, with TRBD2 matching 13 bases. Germline trimming cut 1 base from V and 6 bases from J; bases unmatched to any gene: 3. CDR1 is GTSNPN and CDR2 is SVGIG in the germline V gene (reference sequence). There are 14 residues in the CDR3. This CDR3 reads CAWSAGLAGVEQYF. The CDR3 coding sequence is TGTGCCTGGAGTGCTGGACTAGCGGGAGTCGAGCAGTACTTC.

The J gene is TRBJ1-1, the V gene TRBV14, with D unclear. The germline CDR1 and CDR2 sequences are SGHDN and FVKESK. The CDR3 has 13 residues. The V gene lost 5 bases and the J gene lost 4 bases, with 11 bases spanning the gap. CDR3 coding DNA: TGTGCCAGCAGCTCCCCCGCGGGCACTGAAGCTTTCTTT. Its protein product is CASSSPAGTEAFF.

A remark on this clone: A read error may explain this, as a much larger clone is one base away. This sequence joins TRBV7-9 and TRBJ1-2; a weak D match, TRBD1 (6 bases). In germline, CDR1 is SEHNR, CDR2 FQNEAQ (reference sequence). With 0 bases removed from V and 4 bases from J, the gap between germline ends came to 6 bases. This CDR3 region has 13 residues. CDR3 DNA: TGTGCCAGCAGCTTAGCAGGGGGCTATGGCTACACCTTC. Translating it yields CASSLAGGYGYTF.

The gene calls are TRBV28 and TRBJ2-7; D unclear. The ends were cut back, 3 bases at V and 3 bases at J, with 9 bases in the middle. The CDR3 extends over 13 amino acids. Germline V CDR1 and CDR2: MDHEN, SYDVKM. CDR3 DNA: TGTGCCAGCAGTTTGTTGACGGGCTACGAGCAGTACTTC. This gives the protein CASSLLTGYEQYF.

The DNA of the CDR3 is TGTGCCAGCAGCCCAACGCAGGGGGCCGTGCAGTACTTC. Its translation: CASSPTQGAVQYF. The rearrangement uses TRBV13 and TRBJ2-7; 8 bases agree with TRBD1. The CDR3 is 13 residues long. After removal of 5 bases from V and 9 bases from J, the junction contained 9 bases not matched to a gene. The V gene's germline CDR1 is PRHDT and CDR2 FYEKMQ (reference sequence).

This clone is a singleton in its sample. The rearrangement joins TRBV30 to TRBJ2-2, with 13 nucleotides matching TRBD2. V dropped 5 bases and J dropped 6; count of bases not matched to a gene: 9. Germline V gene data show CDR1 as GTSNPN and CDR2 as SVGIG (reference sequence). This CDR3 region has 16 residues. CDR3 DNA sequence: TGTGCCTGGCGGACTAGCGGGAGCGGAGGCTCCGGGGAGCTGTTTTTT. Its translation: CAWRTSGSGGSGELFF.

This chain joins TRBV25-1 and TRBJ2-2; TRBD1 is a possible D gene (6 bases). V dropped 1 base and J dropped 1 base, with 10 bases sitting between them. Germline CDR1 MGHDK, CDR2 SYGVNS. The CDR3 extends over 16 amino acids. CDR3 nucleotides: TGTGCCAGCAGTGAATCGCGCAGGGGGAACACCGGGGAGCTGTTTTTT. Its protein is CASSESRRGNTGELFF.

This sequence joins TRBV6-1 and TRBJ2-7; 8 positions agree with TRBD2. There are 17 residues in the CDR3. V lost 1 base to trimming and J lost 1 base; unmatched junction nucleotides: 9. CDR1 and CDR2 (germline): MNHNS, SASEGT. DNA for the CDR3: TGTGCCAGCAGTGAAGGATCGGGGGGGTACGAGTCCTACGAGCAGTACTTC. It codes for CASSEGSGGYESYEQYF.

The rearrangement joins TRBV11-3 to TRBJ2-3; no firm D call. The CDR3 has 13 residues. The germline V gene encodes CDR1 SGHNT and CDR2 YENEEA. V was shortened by 3 bases and J by 3 bases, with 7 bases between the two germline ends. The CDR3 region is CASSFRLTDTQYF. The DNA of the CDR3 is TGTGCCAGCAGCTTTCGGTTAACAGATACGCAGTATTTT.

This chain uses TRBV11-2 with TRBJ2-5, with TRBD1 matching over 7 bases. The CDR3 is 13 amino acids. V shed 5 bases and J 7 bases; nucleotides not matched to a gene: 7. In germline, CDR1 is SGHAT, CDR2 FQNNGV. CDR3 region: CASSPGQVGTQYF. As DNA, the CDR3 is TGTGCCAGCAGCCCCGGACAGGTGGGGACCCAGTACTTC.

This chain connects TRBV6-5 to TRBJ1-3; the match to TRBD1 covers 7 bases. The V gene's germline CDR1 is MNHEY and CDR2 SVGAGI. The CDR3 is 16 residues long. V shed 4 bases, J shed 2 bases, and the junction held 8 bases outside the gene matches. This chain's CDR3 is CASSLKTGRTGNTIYF. Written as DNA, the CDR3 is TGTGCCAGCAGTTTGAAGACAGGGAGGACTGGAAACACCATATATTTT.

The V and J genes are TRBV7-8 and TRBJ1-5; possible D gene TRBD1, 5 bases. Germline CDR1 SGHVS, CDR2 FQNEAQ. V was clipped by 6 bases and J by 2 bases, with 14 bases between them. There are 15 residues in the CDR3. The CDR3 bases are TGTGCCAGCAGTTTTAATACAGGCGGCAATCAGCCCCAGCATTTT. It codes for CASSFNTGGNQPQHF.